This note documents a single T cell receptor beta chain sequence. Its antigen is still unknown. The same CDR3 is also encoded by other DNA sequences in this sample. This specimen comes from a study of shared clonotypes between healthy human individuals. Findings and caveats of the study: Among the subsets, naive ones generally showed larger estimated richness than memory ones.

Using immunoSEQ multiplex PCR, the repertoire was profiled, and TCRdb retains in-frame clones only, with some absent. Of millions of clones listed, over 85% were seen once; the top ten hold 0.85% to 1.2%. V gave up 0 bases and J gave up 1 base, with 11 bases separating them. The CDR3 runs 15 residues. Germline CDR1 is SGDLS and CDR2 is YYNGEE. Only CD45RO-negative cells positively selected for CCR7 counted as naive CD8 cells, so terminally differentiated effector memory CD45RA+ cells were excluded. Sample: naive CD8+ T cells sorted from blood. This sequence was found in a man aged 18 to 29 in good health. The chain has TRBV9 and TRBJ2-7; D is unclear. The CDR3 DNA reads as TGTGCCAGCAGCGTAGGCTGGGGTGATTCCTACGAGCAGTACTTC. Its translation is CASSVGWGDSYEQYF.